Following are 18 T cell receptor beta chains from one sample sequenced in a study of T cells in Graves' hyperthyroidism and ophthalmopathy. RNA transcripts served as the template for amplifying TCR beta CDR3 regions. The HTBI primer set drove a first-round RT-PCR of the TCR CDR3. Using its own MiXCR run on the multiplex PCR reads, TCRdb lists one record per CDR3 protein. The sample carries about 350,000 distinct CDR3 sequences, approximately 14% recorded once. Sequenced input: blood. The receptors stem from a woman aged 25 to 39 with Graves' hyperthyroidism.

V gene TRBV29-1 combines with J gene TRBJ2-1; D is possibly TRBD2 (6 bases). CDR1 is SQVTM and CDR2 is ANQGSEA in the germline V gene. The CDR3 is 15 residues long. Trimming cost V 0 bases and J 2 bases, with 11 bases left between them. DNA for the CDR3: TGCAGCGTTGAAGACCCCTCGGGGGCCTACAATGAGCAGTTCTTC. Translating gives CSVEDPSGAYNEQFF.

This clonotype was seen repeatedly, ten times or more. V and J are TRBV4-1 and TRBJ2-5; TRBD2 might be the D (5 bases). V was trimmed by 1 base and J by 0 bases, leaving 6 bases between them. The CDR3 loop spans 14 amino acids. CDR1 is MGHRA and CDR2 is YSYEKL in the germline V gene. This CDR3 reads CASSQGTHQETQYF. The CDR3 coding sequence is TGCGCCAGCAGCCAAGGGACTCACCAAGAGACCCAGTACTTC.

This clonotype was detected many times. The chain couples TRBV12-5 to TRBJ2-3, with 7 bases matching TRBD1. Trimming at V came to 4 bases and at J to 5 bases, leaving 9 bases not matched to a gene. The germline V gene has CDR1 LGHNT and CDR2 FRNRAP. The CDR3 is made up of 15 amino acids. For the CDR3, the DNA is TGTGCTAGTGGTTCCACAGGGGCCCCCGGAGATACGCAGTATTTT. Translating it yields CASGSTGAPGDTQYF.

This sequence joins TRBV28 and TRBJ2-7, with 10 bases that match TRBD1. V shed 5 bases and J 1 base; nucleotides not matched to a gene: 8. This CDR3 has 16 residues. The germline gives CDR1 MDHEN, CDR2 SYDVKM. The CDR3 sequence: CASSLRDRGWSYEQYF. The CDR3 region has the DNA TGTGCCAGCAGTCTCCGGGACAGGGGATGGTCCTACGAGCAGTACTTC.

This clonotype was seen more than once but under ten times. The J gene is TRBJ1-5, the V gene TRBV27; TRBD1 agrees at 9 bases. Germline CDR1 and CDR2: MNHEY and SMNVEV (reference sequence). This CDR3 has 14 amino acids. With V trimmed by 11 bases and J by 4 bases, 9 bases remained unmatched. Written as DNA, the CDR3 is TGTGCCTGCTCCCCGGGACAGGGTAATCAGCCCCAGCATTTT. This gives the protein CACSPGQGNQPQHF.

This clonotype was detected ten times or more. The chain uses TRBV7-8 and TRBJ2-1; unclear D gene. The germline gives CDR1 SGHVS, CDR2 FQNEAQ. The CDR3 consists of 13 residues. Trimming pared 5 bases from V and 8 bases from J, leaving 13 bases between. DNA of the CDR3: TGTGCCAGCAGCCCGCCAGGCCGGGATGAGCAGTTCTTC. Translated: CASSPPGRDEQFF.

This clonotype was detected only a few times. The chain couples TRBV14 to TRBJ2-1; D is perhaps TRBD1 (6 bases). Trimming removed 5 bases at V and 13 bases at J, with 15 bases between. Germline loops: CDR1 SGHDN, CDR2 FVKESK. There are 12 residues in the CDR3. CDR3 sequence reads: CASSLTGQSQFF. The CDR3 bases are TGTGCCAGCAGCTTAACAGGGCAATCCCAGTTCTTC.

This clonotype was counted at least ten times. The chain combines TRBV10-1 with TRBJ2-3; TRBD1 is a possible D gene (5 bases). The ends were cut back, 3 bases at V and 3 bases at J, with 7 bases in the middle. Germline CDR1 reads WNHNN; CDR2 reads SYGVQD (reference sequence). The CDR3 contains 13 residues. Here the CDR3 DNA reads TGCGCCAGCAGTGATCCAGGGACAGATACGCAGTATTTT. It codes for CASSDPGTDTQYF.

This sequence joins TRBV27 and TRBJ2-1; D unclear. Per the germline V gene, CDR1 is MNHEY and CDR2 is SMNVEV (reference sequence). V gave up 2 bases and J gave up 2 bases, with 16 bases separating them. The CDR3 covers 17 residues. The CDR3 protein is CASSLPGANGPYNEQFF. The DNA for the CDR3 is TGTGCCAGCAGTTTACCCGGAGCAAACGGGCCCTACAATGAGCAGTTCTTC.

This clonotype has more than one count but fewer than ten. The gene calls are TRBV6-1 and TRBJ2-2; TRBD2 matches 12 bases. In germline, CDR1 is MNHNS, CDR2 SASEGT. The V and J ends lost 6 bases and 4 bases, in that order; junction bases with no gene match: 3. This CDR3 has 15 residues. The CDR3 nucleotides read TGTGCCAGCAGCAGACTAGCGGGAGTCACCGGGGAGCTGTTTTTT. It specifies CASSRLAGVTGELFF.

This clonotype has a count of ten or more. The V gene is TRBV30, the J gene TRBJ1-5, with unresolved D. This CDR3 is built from 13 residues. Trimming cost V 2 bases and J 5 bases, with 10 bases left between them. The germline CDR1 and CDR2 sequences are GTSNPN and SVGIG (reference sequence). The chain's CDR3 is CAWSLQSYQPQHF. CDR3 bases: TGTGCCTGGAGTTTGCAGAGCTATCAGCCCCAGCATTTT.

The V call is TRBV6-2 or TRBV6-3, the J call TRBJ2-3; 7 bases match TRBD2. This CDR3 region has 16 residues. V shed 6 bases, J shed 5 bases, and the junction held 14 bases outside the gene matches. Germline lookup yields CDR1 MNHEY and CDR2 SVGEGT. DNA of the CDR3: TGTGCCAGCAGCCCCGGGACTACCATAGAGGGAGATACGCAGTATTTT. Amino acids: CASSPGTTIEGDTQYF.

This sequence joins TRBV5-1 and TRBJ1-2; 8 bases line up with TRBD1. The CDR3 totals 15 residues. V shed 1 base and J 5 bases; nucleotides not matched to a gene: 7. Looked up from germline, CDR1 is SGHRS and CDR2 is YFSETQ. The CDR3 sequence: CASSLRPGGGYGYTF. CDR3 coding DNA: TGCGCCAGCAGCTTGCGGCCAGGGGGCGGGTATGGCTACACCTTC.

V and J are TRBV2 and TRBJ1-2; D perhaps matches TRBD1 (5 bases). The CDR3 is 13 amino acids. Between the trimmed V and J ends, which lost 1 base and 6 bases, there was a span of 9 bases. Germline CDR1 is SNHLY and CDR2 is FYNNEI. The CDR3 here is CASSEVIGDGYTF. The CDR3 DNA reads as TGTGCCAGCAGTGAAGTCATAGGGGATGGCTACACCTTC.

This clonotype was picked up a small number of times. V gene TRBV20-1 combines with J gene TRBJ2-6; perhaps TRBD2 as D (6 bases). This CDR3 has 16 residues. CDR1 and CDR2 (germline): DFQATT, SNEGSKA (reference sequence). V gave up 4 bases and J gave up 0 bases, with 13 bases separating them. The CDR3 DNA reads TGCAGTGCTATAGGAGGGCTCGGCTCTGGGGCCAACGTCCTGACTTTC. It specifies CSAIGGLGSGANVLTF.

This clonotype was counted ten times or more. The chain has TRBV28 and TRBJ2-5; D is unresolved. With 7 bases removed from V and 5 bases from J, the gap between germline ends came to 5 bases. The CDR3 loop spans 10 amino acids. The germline V gene encodes CDR1 MDHEN and CDR2 SYDVKM. The CDR3 region has the DNA TGTGCCAGCACCCTGGAGACCCAGTACTTC. As protein: CASTLETQYF.

The sample holds many counts of this clonotype. The chain employs TRBV28 and TRBJ2-3, with D tentatively TRBD1 (6 bases). CDR1 and CDR2 (germline): MDHEN, SYDVKM. This CDR3 has 13 amino acids. Trimming removed 6 bases from V and 6 bases from J, with 13 bases in between. The CDR3 sequence is CASSSPDRDTQYF. The DNA for the CDR3 is TGTGCCAGCAGCTCCCCCGACAGGGATACGCAGTATTTT.

To note about this clonotype: A much larger clonotype is one base distant, so this may be a read error. V usage is TRBV6-5 and J usage is TRBJ1-5, with D tentatively TRBD1 (5 bases). The germline V gene encodes CDR1 MNHEY and CDR2 SVGAGI. The CDR3 contains 13 residues. Here the CDR3 DNA reads TGTGCCACCAACGACCAGGGAAACCAGCCCCAGCGTTTT. This codes for CATNDQGNQPQRF.